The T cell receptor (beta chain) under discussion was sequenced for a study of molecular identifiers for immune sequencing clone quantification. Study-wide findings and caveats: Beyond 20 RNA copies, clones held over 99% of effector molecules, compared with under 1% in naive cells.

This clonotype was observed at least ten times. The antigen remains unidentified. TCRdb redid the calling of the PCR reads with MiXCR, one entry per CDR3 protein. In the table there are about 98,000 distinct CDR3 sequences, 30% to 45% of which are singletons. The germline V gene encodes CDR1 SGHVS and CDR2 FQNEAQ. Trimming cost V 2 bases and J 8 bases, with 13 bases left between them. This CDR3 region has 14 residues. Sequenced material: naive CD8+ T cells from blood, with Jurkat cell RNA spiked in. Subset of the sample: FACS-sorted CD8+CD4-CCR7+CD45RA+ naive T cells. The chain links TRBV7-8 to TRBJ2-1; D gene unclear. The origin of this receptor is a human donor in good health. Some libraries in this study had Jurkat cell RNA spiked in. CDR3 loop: CASSLYRLFDEQFF. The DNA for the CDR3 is TGTGCCAGCAGCTTATATCGGCTTTTCGATGAGCAGTTCTTC.